This TCR beta chain was observed in a study of shared clonotypes between healthy human individuals. To note about this clone: The sample contains more than one DNA sequence encoding this CDR3.

Germline CDR1 and CDR2: SGHDT and YYEEEE. Trimming removed 2 bases at V and 5 bases at J, with 10 bases between. The CDR3 contains 13 residues. The protocol was immunoSEQ multiplex PCR, while the TCRdb copy is restricted to in-frame clones and leaves out a portion. The sample records fewer than 2.5 million clones, roughly 93% being singletons. CD4+ cells underwent separation, giving CD45RA+ naive and CD45RA-negative memory subsets. This clonotype was sampled from a man aged 18 to 29 in good health. Some clones in this sample may be carry-over from other donors' samples. J is TRBJ2-5 and V is TRBV5-6; no firm D call. Material: naive CD4+ T cells from PBMCs. Subset defined: CD45RA+ positively selected. In DNA, the CDR3 is TGTGCCAGCAGCTTTTGGGGTCGGGAGACCCAGTACTTC. Encoded protein: CASSFWGRETQYF. Supplemented by reference TRBV5-6 and TRBJ2-5, the full variable domain reads DAGVTQSPTHLIKTRGQQVTLRCSPKSGHDTVSWYQQALGQGPQFIFQYYEEEERQRGNFPDRFSGHQFPNYSSELNVNALLLGDSALYLCASSFWGRETQYFGPGTRLLVL.